These 6 T cell receptor beta chains originate from one sample sequenced in a study of beta chain features in type 1 diabetes. cDNA synthesis used the whole RNA isolate, giving expressed TCRB sequences. Produced via immunoSEQ multiplex PCR; TCRdb's table is partial and in-frame only. This table holds some 25,000 clones, roughly three quarters found once. The sequenced sample was Tregs from blood. These receptors came from a woman aged 40 to 50 in good health.

The CDR3 reads CATSRGPGVNSPLHF. The CDR3 nucleotides are TGTGCCACCAGCAGAGGCCCAGGGGTAAATTCACCCCTCCACTTT. The chain carries TRBV15 and TRBJ1-6; D possibly corresponds to TRBD1 (6 bases). From germline, CDR1 is LNHNV and CDR2 YYDKDF (reference sequence). The CDR3 spans 15 residues. V lost 1 base and J 7 bases, leaving 11 bases between the germline ends. Combining the CDR3 with reference TRBV15 and TRBJ1-6 gives the whole variable domain DAMVIQNPRYQVTQFGKPVTLSCSQTLNHNVMYWYQQKSSQAPKLLFHYYDKDFNNEADTPDNFQSRRPNTSFCFLDIRSPGLGDTAMYLCATSRGPGVNSPLHFGNGTRLTVT.

V gene TRBV14 combines with J gene TRBJ1-1; D is unresolved. V was clipped by 6 bases and J by 5 bases, with 16 bases between them. The CDR3 consists of 14 residues. Germline V gene data show CDR1 as SGHDN and CDR2 as FVKESK. The CDR3, as DNA: TGTGCCAGCAGTCCACCTTATCCCCGGACTGAAGCTTTCTTT. This translates into CASSPPYPRTEAFF.

This clone has more than one count but fewer than ten. The V and J genes are TRBV5-1 and TRBJ2-1, with D unresolved. Germline lookup yields CDR1 SGHRS and CDR2 YFSETQ. This CDR3 is 14 amino acids long. The V gene lost 2 bases and the J gene lost 0 bases, with 6 bases spanning the gap. The CDR3 is CASSLGGSYNEQFF. CDR3 bases: TGCGCCAGCAGCTTAGGCGGCTCCTACAATGAGCAGTTCTTC.

This chain uses TRBV5-1 with TRBJ2-5, with D perhaps TRBD1 (6 bases). The CDR3 covers 14 residues. V dropped 4 bases and J dropped 3 bases, with 13 bases sitting between them. Per the germline V gene, CDR1 is SGHRS and CDR2 is YFSETQ. The CDR3, as DNA: TGCGCCAGCAGCCATCCAGGGGCGGAAGAGACCCAGTACTTC. The encoded protein is CASSHPGAEETQYF.

The chain carries TRBV7-9 and TRBJ1-4; D might be TRBD1 (6 bases). The V end was cut by 1 base, the J end by 5 bases, with 14 bases between. The CDR3 spans 16 residues. CDR1 SEHNR and CDR2 FQNEAQ come from the germline V gene (reference sequence). As DNA, the CDR3 is TGTGCCAGCAGCTTAGGAAGGGGGGGCTCCAATGAAAAACTGTTTTTT. Protein product: CASSLGRGGSNEKLFF.

This chain connects TRBV9 to TRBJ2-3, with TRBD2 identical over 9 bases. Trimming took 4 bases from V and 1 from J; bases not matched to a gene: 10. This CDR3 contains 17 residues. The germline V gene encodes CDR1 SGDLS and CDR2 YYNGEE. In DNA form, the CDR3 reads TGTGCCAGCAGCCTTGAATCCGCGGGGGGGGGCACAGATACGCAGTATTTT. Encoded protein: CASSLESAGGGTDTQYF. The full variable domain, in which reference TRBV9 and TRBJ2-3 provide the parts outside the CDR3, is DSGVTQTPKHLITATGQRVTLRCSPRSGDLSVYWYQQSLDQGLQFLIQYYNGEERAKGNILERFSAQQFPDLHSELNLSSLELGDSALYFCASSLESAGGGTDTQYFGPGTRLTVL.